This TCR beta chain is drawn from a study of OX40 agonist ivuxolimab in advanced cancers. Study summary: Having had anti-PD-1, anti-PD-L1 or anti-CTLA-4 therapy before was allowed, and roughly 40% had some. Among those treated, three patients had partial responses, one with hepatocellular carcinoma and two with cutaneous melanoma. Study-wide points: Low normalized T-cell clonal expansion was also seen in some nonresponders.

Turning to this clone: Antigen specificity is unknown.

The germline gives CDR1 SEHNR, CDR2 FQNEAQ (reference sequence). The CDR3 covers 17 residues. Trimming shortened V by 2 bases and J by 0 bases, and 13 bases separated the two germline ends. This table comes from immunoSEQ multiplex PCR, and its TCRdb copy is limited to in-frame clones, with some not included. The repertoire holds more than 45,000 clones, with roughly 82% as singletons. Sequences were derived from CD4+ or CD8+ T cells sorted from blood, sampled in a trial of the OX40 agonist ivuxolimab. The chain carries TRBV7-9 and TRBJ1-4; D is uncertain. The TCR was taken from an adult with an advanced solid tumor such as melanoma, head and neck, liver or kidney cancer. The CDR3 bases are TGTGCCAGCAGCTTACTCAGGTTTCGAGCAACTAATGAAAAACTGTTTTTT. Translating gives CASSLLRFRATNEKLFF.